A few counts support the clone carrying this T cell receptor (beta chain). The same CDR3 arises from other DNA sequences in this sample as well. The sample is drawn from a study of cytomegalovirus exposure and HLA in healthy donors. PCR employed 60 Vbeta and 13 Jbeta primers. Only in-frame clones appear in the TCRdb table, and some are missing; sequencing was by immunoSEQ multiplex PCR. The table lists 82,000 or so clones, 10% of them singletons, with roughly 22% in the top ten. The CDR3 loop spans 15 amino acids. Trimming removed 3 bases from V and 7 bases from J, with 14 bases in between. Germline V gives CDR1 SGDLS, CDR2 YYNGEE.

This receptor was taken from a man in his 60s in good health and CMV-seropositive. This chain uses TRBV9 with TRBJ1-6; D perhaps matches TRBD1 (5 bases). The sequencing input was PBMCs. Written as DNA, the CDR3 is TGTGCCAGCAGCGCGGGGGGGGTGGGGAATTCACCCCTCCACTTT. Amino acid sequence: CASSAGGVGNSPLHF.